This is a list of T cell receptor beta chains from one sample in a study of T cells in narcolepsy. Measured with immunoSEQ multiplex PCR; TCRdb has only the in-frame clones, and not every one. This sample has roughly 27,000 clones, with approximately 89% found just once. Sequencing used CD45RA- memory CD4+ T cells from PBMCs. All receptors come from a human donor with narcolepsy. CDR3s include the opening cysteine and the closing phenylalanine or tryptophan.

cdr3_length j_call v_call cdr3_aa
15 TRBJ1-3 TRBV5-5 CASSLGPPSGNTIYF
15 TRBJ2-3 TRBV5-1 CASSPQGPSTDTQYF
16 TRBJ1-3 TRBV7-5 CVRSQPPGQGGNTIYF
15 TRBJ1-4 TRBV5-1 CASSLTTETNEKLFF
17 TRBJ1-2 TRBV5-1 CASSAGDRGNLNYGYTF
15 TRBJ2-1 TRBV10-3 CAIRPSGGPRGEQFF
14 TRBJ1-5 TRBV6-1 CASSAQGGNQPQHF
18 TRBJ2-6 TRBV28 CASSLFWRGGSGANVLTF
17 TRBJ2-1 TRBV19 CASSSGGAGRSYNEQFF
16 TRBJ2-3 TRBV6-5 CASSYLAGGPRDTQYF
13 TRBJ1-6 TRBV29-1 CSVGDGTNSPLHF
15 TRBJ2-5 TRBV4-2 CASSQDGDTQETQYF
16 TRBJ2-5 TRBV4-1 CASSQSAGARVETQYF
15 TRBJ2-4 TRBV5-1 CASSLEGTTKNIQYF
15 TRBJ2-1 TRBV28 CASSLFRGLYNEQFF
15 TRBJ2-6 TRBV19 CASSMPHSGANVLTF
16 TRBJ2-6 TRBV6-5 CASSYHSAYGANVLTF
12 TRBJ2-2 TRBV7-9 CALHLAFGELFF
14 TRBJ2-2 TRBV18 CASSLLSDTGELFF
13 TRBJ1-2 TRBV7-2 CASSLRQGGGYTF
16 TRBJ2-3 TRBV14 CASSQDRGGRTDTQYF
16 TRBJ2-1 TRBV10-3 CAISEWTGGADNEQFF
14 TRBJ1-6 TRBV27 CASSLEGAGSPLHF
17 TRBJ1-1 TRBV27 CASSLSGGWSGNTEAFF
17 TRBJ2-5 TRBV5-1 CASSLEPRTFSPETQYF
15 TRBJ1-1 TRBV14 CASSQGRNGWATTFF
17 TRBJ2-3 TRBV5-1 CASTSGRTSGGSDTQYF
13 TRBJ1-1 TRBV2 CASRGGRNTEAFF
12 TRBJ1-5 TRBV10-3 CATTGGDQPQHF
16 TRBJ2-4 TRBV28 CASSSHPGPAKNIQYF
16 TRBJ1-6 TRBV4-1 CASSRTNAVGNSPLHF
14 TRBJ2-3 TRBV7-9 CASSLVTGGDTQYF
13 TRBJ1-5 TRBV15 CATSRGVGQPQHF
11 TRBJ2-3 TRBV20-1 CSAGSGGTQYF
14 TRBJ1-4 TRBV2 CASSLWGSNEKLFF
18 TRBJ2-7 TRBV4-2 CASSARQSERGVSYEQYF